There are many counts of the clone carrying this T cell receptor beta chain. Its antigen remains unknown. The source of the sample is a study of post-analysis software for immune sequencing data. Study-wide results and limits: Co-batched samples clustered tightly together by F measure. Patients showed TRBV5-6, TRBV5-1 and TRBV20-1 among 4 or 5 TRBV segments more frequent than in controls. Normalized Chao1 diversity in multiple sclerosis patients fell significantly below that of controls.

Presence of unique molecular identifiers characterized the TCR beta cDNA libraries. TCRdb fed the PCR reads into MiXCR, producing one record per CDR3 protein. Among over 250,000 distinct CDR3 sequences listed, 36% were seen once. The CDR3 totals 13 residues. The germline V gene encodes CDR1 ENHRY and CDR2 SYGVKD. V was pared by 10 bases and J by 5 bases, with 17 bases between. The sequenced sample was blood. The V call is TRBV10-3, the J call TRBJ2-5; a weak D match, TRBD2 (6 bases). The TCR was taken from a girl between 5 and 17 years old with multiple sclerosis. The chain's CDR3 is CATRVGGEETQYF. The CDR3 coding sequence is TGTGCCACCAGAGTCGGGGGTGAGGAGACCCAGTACTTC.